These 31 T cell receptor beta chains were sequenced from one sample in a study of blood T cells in healthy people across ages. A sample-barcoded 5' primer and a J-beta primer mix were used in a second PCR of about 7 to 12 cycles. TCRdb ran MiXCR on the 5' RACE reads and lists one entry per CDR3 protein. The repertoire consists of about 2 million distinct CDR3 sequences, with roughly 52% occurring once and the leading ten covering around 2.1%. Sequencing was done on a sample of blood. These receptors were collected from a woman aged 40-49 years in good health.

The chain uses TRBV18 and TRBJ2-3; no definite D call. The CDR3 consists of 14 residues. Between the trimmed V and J ends, which lost 6 bases and 2 bases, there was a span of 12 bases. Germline lookup yields CDR1 KGHSH and CDR2 LQKENI. DNA of the CDR3: TGTGCCAGCTCTCCTGCGTACCCCACAGATACGCAGTATTTT. Residues: CASSPAYPTDTQYF. Together with reference TRBV18 and TRBJ2-3, the CDR3 gives the full variable domain: NAGVMQNPRHLVRRRGQEARLRCSPMKGHSHVYWYRQLPEEGLKFMVYLQKENIIDESGMPKERFSAEFPKEGPSILRIQQVVRGDSAAYFCASSPAYPTDTQYFGPGTRLTVL.

This chain uses TRBV3-1 with TRBJ1-4; TRBD1 might be the D (6 bases). The germline V gene has CDR1 LGHDT and CDR2 YNNKEL (reference sequence). The V end was cut by 2 bases, the J end by 14 bases, with 12 bases between. The CDR3 runs to 12 residues. The CDR3 here is CASSQRTALLFF. The CDR3 nucleotides read TGTGCCAGCAGCCAAAGGACAGCCCTTCTGTTTTTT.

V is TRBV7-9 and J is TRBJ1-2; TRBD1 aligns across 9 bases. With 4 bases clipped from V and 7 bases from J, the junction kept 7 bases outside the gene matches. CDR3 length: 14 amino acids. CDR1 is SEHNR, CDR2 FQNEAQ, per germline (reference sequence). CDR3 DNA sequence: TGTGCCAGCAGCTCGGCCGGGACAGGGCCTGGCTACACCTTC. This encodes CASSSAGTGPGYTF.

The genes are TRBV7-9 and TRBJ1-2; 7 nucleotides line up with TRBD1. This CDR3 contains 16 residues. The germline CDR1 and CDR2 sequences are SEHNR and FQNEAQ (reference sequence). The V gene end was trimmed by 4 bases and the J gene end by 4 bases; junction bases not matched to a gene: 12. The CDR3 protein is CASSSLDRPISYGYTF. In DNA, the CDR3 is TGTGCCAGCAGCTCGCTGGACAGGCCTATCTCCTATGGCTACACCTTC.

The chain uses TRBV6-5 and TRBJ1-2; D unclear. This CDR3 has 15 residues. V lost 0 bases, J lost 4 bases, and 12 bases lay in between. The V gene's germline CDR1 is MNHEY and CDR2 SVGAGI. This CDR3 reads CASSYSPDRGYGYTF. CDR3 coding DNA: TGTGCCAGCAGTTACTCTCCAGATCGGGGCTATGGCTACACCTTC.

The chain employs TRBV4-2 and TRBJ2-4; TRBD2 matches at 9 bases. The CDR3 is made up of 20 amino acids. V trimming: 5 bases; J trimming: 3 bases; junction bases outside the gene matches: 20. Germline assignment: CDR1 LGHNA and CDR2 YNFKEQ. The CDR3 sequence: CASSNWAGGLPSGGKNIQYF. The CDR3, as DNA: TGTGCCAGCAGCAATTGGGCGGGGGGGCTCCCCTCGGGGGGCAAAAACATTCAGTACTTC.

This clonotype has just one count. CDR3 sequence reads: CASSVPPGQLRNEQFF. The CDR3 DNA reads as TGTGCCAGCAGCGTCCCACCGGGACAGCTTAGGAATGAGCAGTTCTTC. This chain connects TRBV5-6 to TRBJ2-1; 7 bases align to TRBD1. The J segment lost 7 bases and the V segment lost 4 bases, leaving 14 bases of the junction unmatched. The CDR3 covers 16 residues. The germline V gene encodes CDR1 SGHDT and CDR2 YYEEEE.

This clonotype has more than one count but fewer than ten. The CDR3 region is CASTHPLKSVRITTVQYF. CDR3 DNA sequence: TGTGCCAGCACCCACCCGCTTAAGTCGGTCCGAATTACTACTGTTCAGTACTTC. The chain employs TRBV11-2 and TRBJ2-7; the D is unclear. CDR1 is SGHAT, CDR2 FQNNGV, per germline. The ends were cut back, 7 bases at V and 10 bases at J, with 35 bases in the middle. The CDR3 totals 18 residues.

The chain is built from TRBV7-2 and TRBJ2-7; 8 nucleotides match TRBD2. Germline loops: CDR1 SGHTA, CDR2 FQGNSA. V lost 8 bases, J lost 1 base, and 7 bases stayed unmatched. This CDR3 is built from 14 residues. CDR3 bases: TGTGCCAGCCGTCCAATAGCGGGGTCCTACGAGCAGTACTTC. It encodes CASRPIAGSYEQYF.

This clonotype was recorded a few times. The chain recombines TRBV27 with TRBJ2-3; D possibly corresponds to TRBD2 (7 bases). The CDR3 sequence is 17 residues long. The V gene lost 3 bases and the J gene lost 1 base, with 17 bases spanning the gap. CDR1 MNHEY and CDR2 SMNVEV come from the germline V gene (reference sequence). The CDR3 loop is CASSFWGGGVRTDTQYF. In DNA, the CDR3 is TGTGCCAGCAGTTTCTGGGGAGGGGGGGTTCGCACAGATACGCAGTATTTT.

The chain employs TRBV15 and TRBJ2-7, with D possibly being TRBD1 (6 bases). Germline V gene lookup returns CDR1 LNHNV and CDR2 YYDKDF (reference sequence). V shed 4 bases and J shed 2 bases, with 24 bases lying between them. This CDR3 region has 18 residues. CDR3 sequence (DNA): TGTGCCACCAGCAAAACCGCGCTCGCAGGGGCGGCCACCTACGAGCAGTACTTC. Encoded protein: CATSKTALAGAATYEQYF.

The V call is TRBV27, the J call TRBJ2-3, with D possibly TRBD2 on 7 matching bases. Trimming took off 2 bases at V and 4 bases at J, with 16 bases between the two ends. CDR1 is MNHEY, CDR2 SMNVEV, per germline (reference sequence). The CDR3 is 16 amino acids. The CDR3 region is CASSLRSGGVADTQYF. Written as DNA, the CDR3 is TGTGCCAGCAGTTTACGGTCGGGGGGCGTCGCAGATACGCAGTATTTT.

This rearrangement joins TRBV12-3 or TRBV12-4 to TRBJ2-7; 7 bases map to TRBD1. The DNA end is a closer match to TRBJ2-5, so the J assignment may be wrong. The CDR3 consists of 14 residues. The DNA for the CDR3 is TGTGCCAGCAGCCCCACAGGGGTTTGGGAGACCCAGTACTTC. Encoded protein: CASSPTGVWETQYF.

This clonotype was seen more than once but under ten times. This sequence joins TRBV9 and TRBJ2-5; no clear D gene. The CDR3 extends over 15 amino acids. V lost 0 bases and J lost 0, with 9 bases in between. Germline V gives CDR1 SGDLS, CDR2 YYNGEE. Here the CDR3 reads CASSVGVVDQETQYF. The CDR3 DNA follows: TGTGCCAGCAGCGTAGGGGTAGTCGACCAAGAGACCCAGTACTTC.

This chain connects TRBV12-3 or TRBV12-4 to TRBJ2-1; D gene ambiguous. The CDR3 runs 16 residues. V was shortened by 2 bases and J by 0 bases, with 11 bases between the two germline ends. The chain's CDR3 is CASSLSSASSYNEQFF. CDR3 DNA sequence: TGTGCCAGCAGTTTATCGTCAGCCAGCTCCTACAATGAGCAGTTCTTC.

This chain uses TRBV15 with TRBJ2-6; 8 positions agree with TRBD1. The ends lost 4 bases at V and 0 bases at J; junction bases unmatched: 11. The CDR3 is made up of 19 amino acids. CDR1 is LNHNV, CDR2 YYDKDF, per germline (reference sequence). CDR3: CATSIRIGTGISGANVLTF. The DNA of the CDR3 is TGTGCCACCAGCATACGGATCGGGACAGGTATCTCTGGGGCCAACGTCCTGACTTTC.

V usage is TRBV20-1 and J usage is TRBJ1-2, with 10 bases fitting TRBD1. Per germline, CDR1 DFQATT and CDR2 SNEGSKA (reference sequence). The CDR3 sequence is 16 residues long. J gave up 4 bases and V 0 bases, and 8 bases lay outside the gene matches. CDR3: CSARDLRGQGPYGYTF. The CDR3 DNA is TGCAGTGCTAGAGACCTTCGGGGACAGGGGCCCTATGGCTACACCTTC.

This clonotype was seen only a few times. The gene calls are TRBV12-3 or TRBV12-4 and TRBJ1-2, with 7 bases matching TRBD1. V trimming: 11 bases; J trimming: 6 bases; junction bases outside the gene matches: 18. The CDR3 spans 15 residues. The chain's CDR3 is CACQKLGGARDGYTF. The CDR3 region has the DNA TGTGCCTGTCAGAAGTTAGGGGGCGCTCGAGATGGCTACACCTTC.

This clonotype has only a few counts. V gene TRBV29-1 combines with J gene TRBJ2-3; no clear D gene. The CDR3 covers 13 residues. Trimming pared 4 bases from V and 4 bases from J, leaving 12 bases between. CDR1 SQVTM and CDR2 ANQGSEA come from the germline V gene. CDR3 in amino acids: CSVVSSVADTQYF. The CDR3 DNA follows: TGCAGCGTTGTATCCAGCGTTGCAGATACGCAGTATTTT.

The table lists this clonotype with a count of one. J is TRBJ1-1 and V is TRBV20-1, with D maybe TRBD1 (5 bases). V gave up 5 bases and J gave up 10 bases, with 14 bases separating them. Germline loops: CDR1 DFQATT, CDR2 SNEGSKA (reference sequence). The CDR3 is 11 residues long. Here the CDR3 DNA reads TGCAGTGCTCGGGACGCTTTACGAGCTTTCTTT. This translates into CSARDALRAFF.

The count of this clonotype is one. V is TRBV9 and J is TRBJ2-3, with 13 bases matching TRBD2. Germline assignment: CDR1 SGDLS and CDR2 YYNGEE. This CDR3 has 17 residues. The ends lost 4 bases at V and 1 base at J; junction bases unmatched: 6. In nucleotides, the CDR3 is TGTGCCAGCAGCACTAGCGGGGGGGCCTCGCGCACAGATACGCAGTATTTT. As protein: CASSTSGGASRTDTQYF. The full variable domain, in which reference TRBV9 and TRBJ2-3 provide the parts outside the CDR3, is DSGVTQTPKHLITATGQRVTLRCSPRSGDLSVYWYQQSLDQGLQFLIQYYNGEERAKGNILERFSAQQFPDLHSELNLSSLELGDSALYFCASSTSGGASRTDTQYFGPGTRLTVL.

The gene calls are TRBV3-1 and TRBJ2-7, with D maybe TRBD2 (5 bases). The J call could be wrong; TRBJ2-5 is a better fit for the DNA end. The CDR3 totals 19 residues. CDR1 is LGHDT, CDR2 YNNKEL, per germline (reference sequence). The CDR3 DNA follows: TGTGCCAGCAGCCAAGATGGTGGCGGGTACAGTCCGCCTTCGGAGACCCAGTACTTC. Translation: CASSQDGGGYSPPSETQYF.

A few counts support this clonotype. Written as DNA, the CDR3 is TGTGCCAGCACCCAGGGCCACAGTCAGCCCCAGCATTTT. As protein: CASTQGHSQPQHF. V and J are TRBV6-6 and TRBJ1-5; a weak D match, TRBD1 (5 bases). Between the trimmed V and J ends, which lost 7 bases and 6 bases, there was a span of 13 bases. CDR1 MNHNY and CDR2 SVGAGI come from the germline V gene (reference sequence). This CDR3 is 13 amino acids long.

This clonotype was counted a few times. This chain joins TRBV4-2 and TRBJ1-2, with 11 bases fitting TRBD1. The CDR3 is 15 amino acids. V was clipped by 2 bases and J by 6 bases; unmatched bases: 5. Germline CDR1 and CDR2: LGHNA and YNFKEQ. The CDR3 sequence is CASSQPGQGDNGYTF. CDR3 nucleotides: TGTGCCAGCAGCCAACCGGGACAGGGGGATAATGGCTACACCTTC.

The chain joins TRBV4-1 to TRBJ2-5; D is possibly TRBD2 (5 bases). V dropped 0 bases and J dropped 4 bases, with 6 bases sitting between them. Per the germline V gene, CDR1 is MGHRA and CDR2 is YSYEKL. The CDR3 length is 13 residues. In DNA, the CDR3 is TGCGCCAGCAGCCAAGAGAGGGTAGAGACCCAGTACTTC. This encodes CASSQERVETQYF.

The genes are TRBV24-1 and TRBJ2-1, with TRBD1 matching 10 bases. The junction had 12 bases not matched to a gene; V was cut back by 6 bases and J by 2 bases. The CDR3 loop spans 18 amino acids. Per germline, CDR1 KGHDR and CDR2 SFDVKD. The CDR3 protein is CATSSGTGVRRPYNEQFF. For the CDR3, the DNA is TGTGCCACCAGTTCCGGGACAGGGGTACGACGGCCCTACAATGAGCAGTTCTTC.

Only a few counts were recorded for this clonotype. J is TRBJ1-2 and V is TRBV12-3 or TRBV12-4; tentative D call: TRBD1 (5 bases). V was cut by 5 bases and J by 7 bases, with 14 bases left in between. The CDR3 contains 13 residues. In DNA, the CDR3 is TGTGCCAGCAGTCCCCGGGGCCTAAGTGGCTACACCTTC. It specifies CASSPRGLSGYTF.

CDR3 residues: CASSLLTGWEETQYF. CDR3 nucleotides: TGTGCCAGCAGCTTGTTGACAGGGTGGGAAGAGACCCAGTACTTC. The genes are TRBV5-6 and TRBJ2-5; 7 nucleotides align to TRBD1. Germline V gene data show CDR1 as SGHDT and CDR2 as YYEEEE. The CDR3 has 15 residues. Trimming removed 1 base from V and 3 bases from J; junction bases left unmatched: 6.

The J gene is TRBJ2-2, the V gene TRBV28; TRBD1 is a possible D gene (5 bases). Germline lookup yields CDR1 MDHEN and CDR2 SYDVKM. V was pared by 6 bases and J by 5 bases, with 19 bases between. This CDR3 contains 16 residues. The CDR3 loop is CASRGQGQGRTGELFF. The CDR3 DNA reads as TGTGCCAGCAGGGGTCAGGGCCAGGGAAGGACCGGGGAGCTGTTTTTT.

This chain connects TRBV7-9 to TRBJ1-2, with D perhaps TRBD1 (6 bases). This CDR3 is built from 15 residues. The V end lost 1 base, the J end lost 0 bases, and 9 bases lay between the germline ends. Germline CDR1 and CDR2: SEHNR and FQNEAQ (reference sequence). CDR3 sequence: CASSLDREANYGYTF. The CDR3 bases are TGTGCCAGCAGCTTAGACAGGGAAGCTAACTATGGCTACACCTTC.

The rearrangement links TRBV7-9 to TRBJ2-4, with D possibly TRBD1 on 6 matching bases. The CDR3 is 14 residues long. Germline V gene sequence: CDR1 SEHNR, CDR2 FQNEAQ (reference sequence). V was cut by 5 bases and J by 5 bases, with 13 bases left in between. The CDR3 region is CASSPLTGENIQYF. CDR3 nucleotides: TGTGCCAGCAGCCCCCTGACAGGTGAAAACATTCAGTACTTC.